The 6 T cell receptor beta chains below were found in one sample sequenced in a study of OX40 agonist ivuxolimab in advanced cancers. The assay was immunoSEQ multiplex PCR, and TCRdb's table has in-frame clones only and misses some. Here the sample spans 45,000 to 50,000 clones, less than 85% being singletons. Sequenced here: CD4+ or CD8+ T cells sorted from blood, sampled in a trial of the OX40 agonist ivuxolimab. All receptors come from an adult with an advanced solid tumor such as melanoma, head and neck, liver or kidney cancer.

This clone was recorded once. The V gene is TRBV7-9, the J gene TRBJ1-6; 7 positions agree with TRBD1. V was clipped by 6 bases and J by 5 bases; unmatched bases: 7. CDR3 length equals 15 residues. Germline V gene lookup returns CDR1 SEHNR and CDR2 FQNEAQ (reference sequence). CDR3 protein: CASRLTQGDNSPLHF. The CDR3 DNA is TGTGCCAGCAGGCTCACTCAGGGGGATAATTCACCCCTCCACTTT.

This rearrangement joins TRBV4-2 to TRBJ2-7, with 7 bases matching TRBD1. The germline gives CDR1 LGHNA, CDR2 YNFKEQ. The CDR3 length is 14 residues. Losses at the gene ends were 1 base for V and 3 bases for J; bases not matched to a gene: 3. The CDR3 region is CASSQVGTDYEQYF. The CDR3 DNA reads as TGTGCCAGCAGCCAAGTTGGGACAGACTACGAGCAGTACTTC.

The rearrangement uses TRBV6-6 and TRBJ2-5; either TRBD1 or TRBD2 may supply D (6 bases each). Germline loops: CDR1 MNHNY, CDR2 SVGAGI (reference sequence). The CDR3 extends over 13 amino acids. Deletions cut 5 bases from V and 0 bases from J, with 7 bases between. The CDR3, as DNA: TGTGCCAGCAGTAGGGGGGACCAAGAGACCCAGTACTTC. It is translated as CASSRGDQETQYF.

The gene calls are TRBV15 and TRBJ2-2; D call uncertain. The CDR3 is 15 amino acids. V dropped 1 base and J dropped 1 base, with 7 bases sitting between them. The germline gives CDR1 LNHNV, CDR2 YYDKDF (reference sequence). DNA of the CDR3: TGTGCCACCAGCAGAGGTGGTGGGAACACCGGGGAGCTGTTTTTT. This gives the protein CATSRGGGNTGELFF.

The chain is built from TRBV6-6 and TRBJ2-3; D is unclear. Trimming left V 6 bases short and J 3 bases short, with 13 bases between. In germline, CDR1 is MNHNY, CDR2 SVGAGI (reference sequence). This CDR3 contains 14 residues. In DNA form, the CDR3 reads TGTGCCAGCAGGTCTGTGGGGTTGACAGATACGCAGTATTTT. It encodes CASRSVGLTDTQYF.

The chain employs TRBV4-3 and TRBJ1-4; 7 positions agree with TRBD1. CDR1 is LGHNA, CDR2 YSLEER, per germline. The J segment lost 7 bases and the V segment lost 3 bases, leaving 8 bases of the junction unmatched. The CDR3 has 15 residues. CDR3 amino acids: CASSHQRGRGEKLFF. CDR3 DNA sequence: TGCGCCAGCAGCCACCAAAGGGGGCGAGGTGAAAAACTGTTTTTT.